The T cell receptor beta chain described here comes from a study of early T cells in non-severe SARS-CoV-2 infection. This clonotype was found once. TCRdb reprocessed the 5' RACE reads with MiXCR, giving one entry per CDR3 protein. The sample records under 85,000 distinct CDR3 sequences, 12% being singletons. V lost 5 bases and J 5 bases, leaving 8 bases between the germline ends. The length of the CDR3 is 12 residues. Germline V gene sequence: CDR1 SGHDT, CDR2 YYEEEE. This sequence was found in an adult who was a healthcare worker with PCR-confirmed SARS-CoV-2 infection or an uninfected control (not recorded which). Sample: whole blood. The chain is built from TRBV5-6 and TRBJ1-5, with a possible D match to TRBD1 (5 bases). CDR3 in amino acids: CASSLRDQPQHF. The CDR3 DNA follows: TGTGCCAGCAGTCTCAGGGATCAGCCCCAGCATTTT.